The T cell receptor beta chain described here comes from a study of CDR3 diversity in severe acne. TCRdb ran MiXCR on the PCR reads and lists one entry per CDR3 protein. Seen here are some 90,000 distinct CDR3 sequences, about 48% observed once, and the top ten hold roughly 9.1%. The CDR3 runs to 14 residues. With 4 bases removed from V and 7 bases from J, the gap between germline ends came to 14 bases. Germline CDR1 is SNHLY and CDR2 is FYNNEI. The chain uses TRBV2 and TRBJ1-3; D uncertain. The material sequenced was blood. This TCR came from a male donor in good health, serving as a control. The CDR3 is CASSVIGFGNTIYF. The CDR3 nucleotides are TGTGCCAGCAGTGTAATAGGGTTTGGGAACACCATATATTTT.